This T cell receptor beta chain was documented in a study of T-cell memory formation after mild COVID-19. Study findings and constraints: Cross-reactive memory appears to have joined, as suggested by some responding clones showing up in pre-infection memory. Mostly located in CM and EM were contracting CD4+ clones, with contracting CD8+ clones located in EMRA. Clones contracting day 15 to 85 were balanced CD4/CD8; later expanders leaned CD4+.

Germline V gene sequence: CDR1 SGHNT, CDR2 YYREEE (reference sequence). The CDR3 is 17 residues long. V gave up 0 bases and J gave up 2 bases; unmatched junction bases: 6. 5'RACE, which relied on constant-segment primers, yielded TCR alpha and TCR beta cDNA libraries carrying sample barcodes and UMIs. TCRdb analysed the 5' RACE reads with MiXCR anew, one entry per CDR3 protein. The sample carries about 400,000 distinct CDR3 sequences, more than 20% recorded once. A note on this clonotype: Its specificity is unknown.

The chain couples TRBV5-4 to TRBJ2-5; 11 nucleotides match TRBD2. The receptor was derived from an adult woman who had mild COVID-19 (a few samples of this study predate the infection). Cell type and time point are not known. The sample consisted of PBMCs or a T cell subset sorted from them (not recorded which). The CDR3: CASSLGLTSGGQETQYF. The CDR3 DNA sequence: TGTGCCAGCAGCTTGGGCCTAACTAGCGGGGGACAAGAGACCCAGTACTTC.